A single sample is the source of the 3 T cell receptor beta chains below, sequenced in a study of CD8 T cells in Susac syndrome. Reverse transcription of 0.5 to 1 ug RNA was performed with random hexamers. A single record per CDR3 protein comes from TCRdb applying MiXCR to the immunoSEQ multiplex PCR reads. The table has around 190,000 distinct CDR3 sequences, around 95% seen once; the top ten hold 0.15% to 0.2%. Source material: CD8+ T cells from PBMCs. All receptors derive from a human donor with multiple sclerosis.

The chain uses TRBV25-1 and TRBJ1-4, with 9 positions matching TRBD1. This CDR3 has 16 residues. Germline V lookup: CDR1 MGHDK, CDR2 SYGVNS. V trimming: 1 base; J trimming: 8 bases; junction bases outside the gene matches: 8. CDR3 residues: CASSEFAGQGHEKLFF. The CDR3 DNA is TGTGCCAGCAGTGAATTCGCAGGACAGGGGCACGAAAAACTGTTTTTT.

As for this clonotype: At one boundary the junction diverges from the germline segment, which might be a read error. J is TRBJ2-7 and V is TRBV20-1; maybe TRBD2 (6 bases). Germline V gene sequence: CDR1 DFQATT, CDR2 SNEGSKA (reference sequence). This CDR3 region has 12 residues. CDR3 protein: CSASRDSHEQYF. The DNA for the CDR3 is TGCAGTGCTTCCAGGGACTCCCACGAGCAGTACTTC.

V usage is TRBV27 and J usage is TRBJ2-1, with unresolved D. V dropped 2 bases and J dropped 0 bases, with 8 bases sitting between them. This CDR3 region has 15 residues. Germline CDR1 reads MNHEY; CDR2 reads SMNVEV (reference sequence). CDR3 sequence: CASSLDTNSYNEQFF. In DNA form, the CDR3 reads TGTGCCAGCAGTTTAGACACGAACTCCTACAATGAGCAGTTCTTC.